This passage covers 26 T cell receptor beta chains from one sample sequenced in a study of shared clonotypes between healthy human individuals. Produced via immunoSEQ multiplex PCR; TCRdb's table is partial and in-frame only. The sample has 730,000 or so clones, roughly 78% seen once; the top ten hold approximately 1.8%. The sample was memory CD4+ T cells sorted from blood. Indicated subset: CD45RA-negative fraction. The receptors come from a woman in her 30s in good health.

Written as DNA, the CDR3 is TGTGCCAGCAGCCCCCCCGGGACAGGGGCTTATGGCTACACCTTC. Protein sequence: CASSPPGTGAYGYTF. V is TRBV6-4 and J is TRBJ1-2, with 10 bases that match TRBD1. The CDR3 contains 15 residues. V was pared by 6 bases and J by 5 bases, with 9 bases of the junction left unmatched. Germline V lookup: CDR1 MRHNA, CDR2 SNTAGT.

The V gene is TRBV7-2, the J gene TRBJ1-1, with 7 bases that match TRBD1. This CDR3 is 15 amino acids long. From germline, CDR1 is SGHTA and CDR2 FQGNSA. J was trimmed by 4 bases and V by 4 bases; bases with no gene match: 9. In nucleotides, the CDR3 is TGTGCCAGCAGCTATAGTTCAAGACAGGGCACTGAAGCTTTCTTT. Translated, it gives CASSYSSRQGTEAFF.

CDR3 in DNA: TGTGCCAGCAGCGGCAGCGCCGATCCCTCCTACGAGCAGTACTTC. Its protein is CASSGSADPSYEQYF. The chain links TRBV27 to TRBJ2-7; D is unresolved. Trimming pared 6 bases from V and 0 bases from J, leaving 15 bases between. CDR3 length: 15 amino acids. Germline values: CDR1 MNHEY, CDR2 SMNVEV (reference sequence).

The chain is built from TRBV7-9 and TRBJ1-5, with D possibly matching TRBD1 (5 bases). Germline CDR1 reads SEHNR; CDR2 reads FQNEAQ (reference sequence). There are 15 residues in the CDR3. V dropped 2 bases and J dropped 1 base, with 9 bases sitting between them. CDR3 bases: TGTGCCAGCAGCTTACAGGGTGACAGCAATCAGCCCCAGCATTTT. As protein: CASSLQGDSNQPQHF.

This chain connects TRBV30 to TRBJ2-5, with 12 bases aligning to TRBD2. J lost 6 bases, V lost 3 bases, and 11 bases had no gene match. CDR1 and CDR2 from the germline V gene are GTSNPN and SVGIG (reference sequence). The CDR3 loop spans 16 amino acids. The CDR3 sequence: CAWSDTGLAGFKTQYF. CDR3 nucleotide sequence: TGTGCCTGGAGCGACACAGGACTAGCGGGATTTAAGACCCAGTACTTC.

The genes are TRBV28 and TRBJ2-7, with 8 nucleotides matching TRBD2. V lost 6 bases and J lost 4; bases outside the gene matches: 11. From germline, CDR1 is MDHEN and CDR2 SYDVKM. The CDR3 runs 15 residues. CDR3 in amino acids: CASSSRGGRSYEQYF. The CDR3 DNA is TGTGCCAGCAGCTCGAGGGGCGGGAGGTCTTACGAGCAGTACTTC.

V and J are TRBV9 and TRBJ2-1; D ambiguous. Germline V gives CDR1 SGDLS, CDR2 YYNGEE. Trimming cost V 4 bases and J 8 bases, with 13 bases left between them. The CDR3 has 13 amino acids. CDR3 residues: CASSPLGRDEQFF. The CDR3 nucleotides are TGTGCCAGCAGCCCTCTAGGGCGCGATGAGCAGTTCTTC. The full variable domain, completed using reference TRBV9 and TRBJ2-1, is DSGVTQTPKHLITATGQRVTLRCSPRSGDLSVYWYQQSLDQGLQFLIQYYNGEERAKGNILERFSAQQFPDLHSELNLSSLELGDSALYFCASSPLGRDEQFFGPGTRLTVL.

This clone was detected once. The chain combines TRBV10-2 with TRBJ2-7; maybe TRBD2 (5 bases). Trimming stripped 0 bases from V and 7 bases from J, with 16 bases between. Per the germline V gene, CDR1 is WSHSY and CDR2 is SAAADI. This CDR3 has 15 amino acids. Here the CDR3 reads CASSESRAELREQYF. The CDR3 nucleotides read TGCGCCAGCAGTGAGTCCCGAGCGGAACTACGGGAGCAGTACTTC.

V and J are TRBV7-9 and TRBJ2-5; no clear D. Looked up from germline, CDR1 is SEHNR and CDR2 is FQNEAQ (reference sequence). V was clipped by 4 bases and J by 5 bases, with 14 bases between them. The CDR3 has 14 residues. The CDR3 reads CASSSRVTLETQYF. As DNA, the CDR3 is TGTGCCAGCAGCTCAAGGGTAACACTCGAGACCCAGTACTTC.

This chain connects TRBV28 to TRBJ2-7, with 10 bases fitting TRBD2. V was clipped by 2 bases and J by 6 bases; unmatched bases: 13. CDR1 and CDR2 (germline): MDHEN, SYDVKM. The CDR3 is 17 residues long. CDR3 region: CASSLPRGAGGPGEQYF. DNA for the CDR3: TGTGCCAGCAGTTTACCTCGCGGAGCGGGAGGGCCCGGCGAGCAGTACTTC.

This clone was counted between two and nine times. This CDR3 is also generated by other DNA sequences in the sample. This sequence joins TRBV5-6 and TRBJ1-1; no firm D call. The V end was cut by 4 bases, the J end by 2 bases, with 3 bases between. The CDR3 is 11 amino acids. CDR1 is SGHDT, CDR2 YYEEEE, per germline. CDR3 sequence (DNA): TGTGCCAGCAGCCTTAACACTGAAGCTTTCTTT. Protein: CASSLNTEAFF.

This chain links TRBV27 with TRBJ2-2; D is tentatively TRBD1 or TRBD2 (5 bases each). This CDR3 comprises 14 residues. Trimming removed 8 bases at V and 2 bases at J, with 12 bases between. Germline V gene data show CDR1 as MNHEY and CDR2 as SMNVEV (reference sequence). The DNA of the CDR3 is TGTGCCAGCGGGACGTGGGGAAACACCGGGGAGCTGTTTTTT. Translation gives CASGTWGNTGELFF.

The rearrangement joins TRBV7-9 to TRBJ1-3; 9 nucleotides align to TRBD1. CDR3 length equals 17 residues. J was trimmed by 0 bases and V by 5 bases; bases with no gene match: 8. The germline V gene has CDR1 SEHNR and CDR2 FQNEAQ (reference sequence). CDR3 sequence: CASSLTTGGLSGNTIYF. The CDR3 DNA is TGTGCCAGCAGCCTGACGACAGGGGGACTCTCTGGAAACACCATATATTTT.

This clone was recorded a few times. The rearrangement uses TRBV2 and TRBJ2-1, with D hard to call. From germline, CDR1 is SNHLY and CDR2 FYNNEI. The CDR3 spans 11 residues. Trimming took 4 bases from V and 5 from J, leaving 3 bases between them. This chain's CDR3 is CASSGNNEQFF. The CDR3 DNA reads TGTGCCAGCAGTGGGAACAATGAGCAGTTCTTC.

This clone has more than one count but fewer than ten. The same CDR3 also results from other DNA sequences found in this sample. The V call is TRBV5-1, the J call TRBJ2-2, with D unclear. The CDR3 extends over 15 amino acids. V was cut by 0 bases and J by 1 base, with 7 bases left in between. Germline CDR1 reads SGHRS; CDR2 reads YFSETQ. The CDR3 DNA is TGCGCCAGCAGCTTGGGGACGGAGAACACCGGGGAGCTGTTTTTT. Its translation is CASSLGTENTGELFF.

This clone was seen a handful of times. V is TRBV2 and J is TRBJ2-1, with D perhaps TRBD1 (5 bases). Germline V lookup: CDR1 SNHLY, CDR2 FYNNEI. The V end lost 11 bases, the J end lost 2 bases, and 22 bases lay between the germline ends. This CDR3 has 16 residues. Here the CDR3 DNA reads TGTGCCGGATCCCCTACGGTTACAGGACCCTACAATGAGCAGTTCTTC. Protein sequence: CAGSPTVTGPYNEQFF.

The V and J genes are TRBV6-1 and TRBJ2-3; 12 bases align to TRBD2. Germline CDR1 reads MNHNS; CDR2 reads SASEGT. The CDR3 runs 17 residues. V shed 8 bases and J 8 bases; nucleotides not matched to a gene: 17. The CDR3 loop is CASGGLAGGDDRLTQYF. CDR3 nucleotide sequence: TGTGCCAGCGGTGGGCTAGCGGGAGGGGACGACCGTCTTACGCAGTATTTT.

This chain joins TRBV14 and TRBJ1-2; the D is unclear. Looked up from germline, CDR1 is SGHDN and CDR2 is FVKESK. CDR3 length: 12 amino acids. V was shortened by 1 base and J by 8 bases, with 8 bases between the two germline ends. Here the CDR3 DNA reads TGTGCCAGCAGCCAAGCGAGGGAGGGCTACACCTTC. Its protein product is CASSQAREGYTF.

CDR3 protein: CASSSGTSKFF. The CDR3 DNA is TGCGCCAGCAGCTCCGGGACCTCAAAGTTCTTC. The V call is TRBV4-1, the J call TRBJ2-1; D is perhaps TRBD1 or TRBD2 (5 bases each). In germline, CDR1 is MGHRA, CDR2 YSYEKL. V gave up 5 bases and J gave up 14 bases, with 13 bases separating them. The CDR3 is 11 amino acids.

This chain connects TRBV30 to TRBJ1-2, with D tentatively TRBD1 (6 bases). The CDR3 loop spans 12 amino acids. Germline CDR1 reads GTSNPN; CDR2 reads SVGIG (reference sequence). Trimming shortened V by 4 bases and J by 4 bases, and 10 bases separated the two germline ends. The CDR3 nucleotides are TGTGCCTGGACTTCAGGGGTCTATGGCTACACCTTC. Its protein is CAWTSGVYGYTF. Using reference TRBV30 and TRBJ1-2 for the parts outside the CDR3, the full variable domain is SQTIHQWPATLVQPVGSPLSLECTVEGTSNPNLYWYRQAAGRGLQLLFYSVGIGQISSEVPQNLSASRPQDRQFILSSKKLLLSDSGFYLCAWTSGVYGYTFGSGTRLTVV.

The J gene is TRBJ2-1, the V gene TRBV4-1; no definite D call. V gave up 1 base and J gave up 4 bases, with 11 bases separating them. Germline CDR1 and CDR2: MGHRA and YSYEKL. This CDR3 contains 15 residues. This chain's CDR3 is CASSQAAPTYNEQFF. CDR3 coding DNA: TGCGCCAGCAGCCAAGCCGCTCCAACTTACAATGAGCAGTTCTTC.

The V and J genes are TRBV30 and TRBJ2-1; D uncertain. V lost 3 bases to trimming and J lost 1 base, with 7 bases between them. Per the germline V gene, CDR1 is GTSNPN and CDR2 is SVGIG (reference sequence). The CDR3 has 13 amino acids. CDR3 DNA sequence: TGTGCCTGGAGGCCCCCTTCCTACAATGAGCAGTTCTTC. It encodes CAWRPPSYNEQFF.

The chain has TRBV27 and TRBJ1-2; D perhaps matches TRBD1 (5 bases). V was trimmed by 5 bases and J by 3 bases, leaving 19 bases between them. Germline V gene sequence: CDR1 MNHEY, CDR2 SMNVEV (reference sequence). The CDR3 covers 16 residues. The CDR3 DNA reads TGTGCCAGCAGTCACTCTTCGATCTTGGGGGACTATGGCTACACCTTC. Its translation: CASSHSSILGDYGYTF.

Ten or more counts support this clone. A much larger clonotype is one base distant, so this may be a read error. The sample has other DNA sequences that encode this CDR3 too. V is TRBV11-2 and J is TRBJ2-7; no firm D call. With 2 bases removed from V and 0 bases from J, the gap between germline ends came to 8 bases. Germline V lookup: CDR1 SGHAT, CDR2 FQNNGV. The CDR3 contains 14 residues. In nucleotides, the CDR3 is TGTGCCAGCAGCTTACAGCGCGACTCCTACGAGCAGTACTTC. Its protein product is CASSLQRDSYEQYF.

This clone was recorded only once. The chain recombines TRBV25-1 with TRBJ1-6; D ambiguous. CDR1 is MGHDK, CDR2 SYGVNS, per germline. The V end was cut by 4 bases, the J end by 1 base, with 8 bases between. The CDR3 totals 15 residues. CDR3 loop: CASSGRQSYNSPLHF. As DNA, the CDR3 is TGTGCCAGCAGTGGCAGGCAGTCCTATAATTCACCCCTCCACTTT.

The V and J genes are TRBV7-2 and TRBJ1-2; D remains unclear. Germline assignment: CDR1 SGHTA and CDR2 FQGNSA. Trimming pared 4 bases from V and 3 bases from J, leaving 15 bases between. This CDR3 is 15 amino acids long. CDR3 residues: CASSSELGPYYGYTF. In DNA, the CDR3 is TGTGCCAGCAGCTCAGAGCTGGGTCCATACTATGGCTACACCTTC.